This is a list of T cell receptor beta chains from one sample in a study of T cells in Graves' hyperthyroidism and ophthalmopathy. Via MiXCR, TCRdb re-called the multiplex PCR reads, giving one row per CDR3 protein. The sample records approximately 600,000 distinct CDR3 sequences, about a fifth being singletons. Sequences were obtained from blood. The source is a man under 40 with Graves' ophthalmopathy. Each CDR3 is given with its conserved first and last residue. The D gene is left open where the match is weak. Rows may omit the clone size; those that give it use once, few, many or a size class.

many	TRBV20-1	-	TRBJ2-7	TGCAGTGCTAGTGTCCTCCGCGAGCAGTACTTC	CSASVLREQYF
many	TRBV7-2	TRBD1	TRBJ2-1	TGTGCCAGCAGCCGGACAGGGTTTGAGCAGTTCTTC	CASSRTGFEQFF
-	TRBV19	-	TRBJ1-5	TGTGCCACCGGGGTGGATCAGCCCCAGCATTTT	CATGVDQPQHF
many	TRBV3-1	TRBD2	TRBJ2-3	TGTGCCAGCAGCCAAGTCGCGGGAGGCTCAGATACGCAGTATTTT	CASSQVAGGSDTQYF
once	TRBV3-1	TRBD2	TRBJ2-1	TGTGCCAGCAGCCAAGATACCAGCGGGAGTAACTACAATGAGCAGTTCTTC	CASSQDTSGSNYNEQFF
many	TRBV28	TRBD2	TRBJ2-7	TGTGCCAGCAGCCAACCTCTACTAGCGGGAGGTCGCTACGAGCAGTACTTC	CASSQPLLAGGRYEQYF
-	TRBV4-1	-	TRBJ2-1	TGCGCCAGCAGCCTGAGCACTAGTGACAATGAGCAGTTCTTC	CASSLSTSDNEQFF
many	TRBV28	TRBD1	TRBJ1-1	TGTGCCAGCAGCCTATCTGGGACAGGGAGCATGAACACTGAAGCTTTCTTT	CASSLSGTGSMNTEAFF
few	TRBV3-1	TRBD2	TRBJ2-5	TGTGCCAGCAGCCACGGATTAGCGGGTGTCTACGAGACCCAGTACTTC	CASSHGLAGVYETQYF
-	TRBV5-6	-	TRBJ2-7	TGTGCCAGCAGCCAAGTACAGGGCGGGTACTACGAGCAGTACTTC	CASSQVQGGYYEQYF
few	TRBV30	-	TRBJ2-1	TGTGCCTGGAAAGTTGGGATATTCGGGTACAATGAGCAGTTCTTC	CAWKVGIFGYNEQFF
-	TRBV7-3	-	TRBJ2-7	TGTGCCAGCAGCTTACCAATGCCGGGCACAGTATACGAGCAGTACTTC	CASSLPMPGTVYEQYF
-	TRBV12-3/TRBV12-4	TRBD2	TRBJ2-1	TGTGCCAGCAGTTTTGGTAGCGGGCCGATCTTC	CASSFGSGPIF
-	TRBV15	-	TRBJ2-7	TGTGCCACCAGCAGAGATTACTACGAGCAGTACTTC	CATSRDYYEQYF
few	TRBV6-1	TRBD2	TRBJ2-7	TGTGCCACCACAGGGGGGGGACTAGCGGCGCAGTACTTC	CATTGGGLAAQYF
many	TRBV2	TRBD1	TRBJ2-1	TGTGCCAGCAAGGAGGACAGGGAATACAATGAGCAGTTCTTC	CASKEDREYNEQFF
-	TRBV28	TRBD2	TRBJ2-5	TGTGCCAGCAGTTTATTGGGACTAGGGACGCCTCAAGAGACCCAGTACTTC	CASSLLGLGTPQETQYF
few	TRBV2	-	TRBJ1-6	TGTGCCAGCAGTGGGGAGAGGGCCCAATATAATTCACCCCTCCACTTT	CASSGERAQYNSPLHF